The rows below give T cell receptor beta chains drawn from one sample of a study of T-cell memory formation after mild COVID-19. TCRdb analysed the 5' RACE reads with MiXCR anew, one entry per CDR3 protein. The sample contains about 130,000 distinct CDR3 sequences, about 18% of which appear only once. The sequencing sample was made of PBMCs or a T cell subset sorted from them (not recorded which). Receptors were obtained from a man aged 18 to 30 who had mild COVID-19 (a few samples of this study predate the infection). Cell type and time point are not known. CDR3s leave out the opening cysteine and the closing phenylalanine or tryptophan. Fields, in order: D gene, J gene, V gene, CDR3 protein. The D gene is left open where the match is weak.

TRBD2	TRBJ2-1	TRBV20-1	SASLASGGAWEQF
.	TRBJ2-6	TRBV20-1	SAKGTGANVLT
.	TRBJ2-7	TRBV2	ASRVDSSYEQY
TRBD1	TRBJ1-2	TRBV12-3/TRBV12-4	ASSYGTGGSYGYT
TRBD1	TRBJ1-2	TRBV12-3/TRBV12-4	ASSWTGYGYT
.	TRBJ2-1	TRBV6-2/TRBV6-3	ASSRDNEQF
.	TRBJ1-1	TRBV27	ASSPRAGLNTEAF
.	TRBJ1-1	TRBV6-2/TRBV6-3	ASSFQDGTEAF
.	TRBJ1-1	TRBV29-1	SVGEAQGVVITEAF
TRBD1	TRBJ1-1	TRBV4-1	ASSQTTGWEGDTEAF
.	TRBJ2-6	TRBV29-1	SAAGGANVLT
.	TRBJ1-1	TRBV12-3/TRBV12-4	ASSMSGTVEAF
.	TRBJ2-7	TRBV20-1	SASEWLRGTYEQY
TRBD1	TRBJ1-2	TRBV5-1	ASSFRQGNPYGYT
.	TRBJ1-1	TRBV6-5	ASSSYGRGGGTEAF
.	TRBJ2-3	TRBV15	ATSRAVTTDTQY
.	TRBJ1-3	TRBV12-3/TRBV12-4	ASSFEGHG
TRBD1	TRBJ1-2	TRBV7-2	ASSSQGTSLHGYT
.	TRBJ2-1	TRBV29-1	SVRPRNNEQF
.	TRBJ1-5	TRBV6-5	ASSTVGRFGPLNQPQH
TRBD1	TRBJ1-5	TRBV4-2	ASSQTGTRGNQPQH
TRBD2	TRBJ2-3	TRBV7-2	ASSRRSGDSRDTQY
.	TRBJ2-2	TRBV10-1	ASSGGRPANTGELF
.	TRBJ1-4	TRBV20-1	SARDPGRGATNEKLF
.	TRBJ2-1	TRBV24-1	ATSDLAGSYNEQF
TRBD1	TRBJ2-1	TRBV7-2	ASSRTSGTGGINEQF
.	TRBJ1-5	TRBV12-3/TRBV12-4	ASSPNRDQPQH